In its sample, the clone carrying this T cell receptor (beta chain) was seen a few times. Its antigen is as yet unknown. V gave up 2 bases and J gave up 4 bases, with 9 bases separating them. Germline assignment: CDR1 SQVTM and CDR2 ANQGSEA. The CDR3 length is 13 residues. The data were obtained in a study of T-cell reconstitution after alpha-beta-depleted transplantation in children. Study observations and caveats: At one year after transplant, newly produced T cells mostly accounted for T-cell counts and diversity. Surviving recipient T cells and thymic progenitors produced the high day-60 TCRbeta diversity seen in some patients. It was reported that alpha-beta T cells came from several hundred expanded graft clones (about two months after transplant).

Unique molecular identifiers tagged the TCRbeta library. TCRdb redid the calling of the PCR reads with MiXCR, one entry per CDR3 protein. Among 750,000 to 950,000 distinct CDR3 sequences listed, around 15% were seen once. This sequence joins TRBV29-1 and TRBJ2-4; D uncertain. The sequencing here drew on PBMCs, mostly from graft donor cells, taken 360 days after TCRalphabeta/CD19-depleted stem cell transplant. The receptor's source is a male patient younger than 18 who had a stem cell transplant for acute lymphoblastic leukemia, so the T cells may come from the graft donor. In DNA form, the CDR3 reads TGCAGCGTTGAATTTCAGACGAAAAACATTCAGTACTTC. This sequence encodes CSVEFQTKNIQYF.